This is a list of T cell receptor beta chains from one sample in a study of blood T cell repertoires in COVID-19. Repertoires were generated with immunoSEQ multiplex PCR, while TCRdb's copy carries only in-frame clones and drops some. The sample has fewer than 150,000 clones, about 85% seen once. Material: peripheral blood. The receptors stem from a human donor in a cohort sampled during active COVID-19. CDR3s include the opening cysteine and the closing phenylalanine or tryptophan. Each record gives: J gene, V gene, CDR3 protein.

>TRBJ1-2|TRBV6-6
CASTQGLDSYGYTF
>TRBJ2-3|TRBV5-1
CASSFSSGRADTQYF
>TRBJ2-7|TRBV29-1
CSVLLAGAIYEQYF
>TRBJ1-1|TRBV3-1/TRBV3-2
CASSQRLGDTEAFF
>TRBJ1-2|TRBV30
CAWSLQGNYGYTF
>TRBJ1-2|TRBV4-1
CASSIRPGQGYGYTF
>TRBJ1-5|TRBV6-5
CASSPRDSNQPQHF
>TRBJ2-5|TRBV5-4
CASSFGTGQETQYF
>TRBJ2-1|TRBV7-9
CASSLAGTATYNEQFF
>TRBJ2-6|TRBV14
CASSRILQGAGANVLTF
>TRBJ2-1|TRBV3-1/TRBV3-2
CASSPWTSYNEQFF
>TRBJ2-7|TRBV5-1
CASSRTGLSYEQYF
>TRBJ1-3|TRBV28
CASSIHRGRSGNTIYF
>TRBJ2-3|TRBV14
CASSHRTLRGDTQYF
>TRBJ2-1|TRBV19
CASSIDRGSYNEQFF
>TRBJ2-3|TRBV7-3
CASSLGAADTQYF
>TRBJ1-1|TRBV27
CASSLPRDRGVTEAFF
>TRBJ1-5|TRBV19
CASSYDRSGRTQPQHF
>TRBJ2-1|TRBV3-1/TRBV3-2
CASSQDLMRVVEQFF
>TRBJ1-2|TRBV5-1
CASSLVPGGGGYTF
>TRBJ2-1|TRBV6-5
CAASPGLSYNEQFF
>TRBJ2-5|TRBV9
CASSASDGTQQETQYF
>TRBJ2-7|TRBV7-2
CASSWGRGYRDEQYF